The rows below give T cell receptor beta chains drawn from one sample of a study of T-cell reconstitution after alpha-beta-depleted transplantation in children. TCRdb itself ran the PCR reads through MiXCR, one entry per CDR3 protein. The sample has tens of thousands of distinct CDR3 sequences; roughly 4.9% are singletons. The starting material was PBMCs, mostly from graft donor cells, obtained 180 days after TCRalphabeta/CD19-depleted stem cell transplant. Source of these receptors: a boy under three years old who had a stem cell transplant for acute myeloid leukemia, so the T cells may come from the graft donor. CDR3s include the opening cysteine and the closing phenylalanine or tryptophan. The D gene is left open where the match is weak. Rows may omit the clone size; those that give it use once, few, many or a size class.

d_call	v_call	j_call	clone_size	cdr3_nt	cdr3_aa
TRBD2	TRBV25-1	TRBJ2-1	many	TGTGCCAGCAGTGATGGACTAGTCCTCTTGAATGAGCAGTTCTTC	CASSDGLVLLNEQFF
-	TRBV18	TRBJ2-1	many	TGTGCCAGCTCACCAAACTTAAGGTTCAATGAGCAGTTCTTC	CASSPNLRFNEQFF
TRBD1	TRBV11-3	TRBJ1-1	many	TGTGCCAGCAGACTAGAGGGGGCCCACACTGAAGCTTTCTTT	CASRLEGAHTEAFF
TRBD2	TRBV7-2	TRBJ2-7	many	TGTGCCAGCAGCTTAGTCGGCGGGGGGGCCCGGGAGCAGTACTTC	CASSLVGGGAREQYF
-	TRBV21-1	TRBJ1-2	many	TGTGCCAGCAGCAAAGTTAGGGAAGGCTACACCTTC	CASSKVREGYTF
-	TRBV12-3/TRBV12-4	TRBJ1-2	many	TGTGCCAGCAGTTTCGGGCCAAGGAGTGGCTACACCTTC	CASSFGPRSGYTF
-	TRBV5-1	TRBJ2-5	many	TGCGCCAGCAGCAGGGCTAACCAAGAGACCCAGTACTTC	CASSRANQETQYF
TRBD2	TRBV27	TRBJ2-2	many	TGTGCCAGCAGTACCCGACTAGCGGCCAACACCGGGGAGCTGTTTTTT	CASSTRLAANTGELFF
-	TRBV20-1	TRBJ2-2	many	TGCAGTGCTAGCCTAGGGGGGGCAAACACCGGGGAGCTGTTTTTT	CSASLGGANTGELFF
TRBD1	TRBV27	TRBJ1-4	many	TGTGCCAGCAGTTCAGCTACCGGGACAGGGTTGGTAAAACTGTTTTTT	CASSSATGTGLVKLFF
-	TRBV21-1	TRBJ1-1	-	TGTGCCAGCAGCGCCCCGGGACAGGGCGGAAAAAAAACGAACACTGAAGCTTTCTTT	CASSAPGQGGKKTNTEAFF
-	TRBV6-5	TRBJ1-1	many	TGTGCCAGCAGTTACTACGAACAAGGGACTGAAGCTTTCTTT	CASSYYEQGTEAFF
TRBD2	TRBV29-1	TRBJ2-7	many	TGCAGCGTTGAGTTAGCGGGGTTCTACGAGCAGTACTTC	CSVELAGFYEQYF
TRBD1	TRBV19	TRBJ1-1	many	TGTGCCAGTAGTAAGGACAGGGATTACGCTGAAGCTTTCTTT	CASSKDRDYAEAFF
-	TRBV7-9	TRBJ2-1	many	TGTGCCAGCAGCACGACCTACTCGGGGCAGTTCTTC	CASSTTYSGQFF
-	TRBV5-1	TRBJ1-2	many	TGCGCCAGCAGCTTGGCCGTTTTCTATGGCTACACCTTC	CASSLAVFYGYTF
-	TRBV7-2	TRBJ1-1	many	TGTGCCAGCAGCTTACCGGGGGTTTACACTGAAGCTTTCTTT	CASSLPGVYTEAFF
-	TRBV18	TRBJ1-1	few	TGTGCCAGCTCACCAGTCCAGGACTCTGAAGCTTTCTTT	CASSPVQDSEAFF
-	TRBV10-3	TRBJ2-4	many	TGTGCCATCAGTGGGGTAGCCAAAAACATTCAGTACTTC	CAISGVAKNIQYF
-	TRBV15	TRBJ1-4	-	TGTGCCACCGGAGGGGATTCTAATGAAAAACTGTTTTTT	CATGGDSNEKLFF
-	TRBV30	TRBJ1-1	few	TGTGCCTGGAGTCCGGACAGAGGGTACACTGAAGCTTTCTTT	CAWSPDRGYTEAFF
-	TRBV7-9	TRBJ2-2	many	TGTGCCAGCAGCCTCGTTACTAGAACCGGGGAGCTGTTTTTT	CASSLVTRTGELFF
TRBD1	TRBV5-1	TRBJ2-2	many	TGCGCCAGCAGCCACCGGTTTCAGGGGGACACCGGGGAGCTGTTTTTT	CASSHRFQGDTGELFF
-	TRBV11-3	TRBJ2-3	many	TGTGCCAGCAGCTTCGGACAGTTAGGCACAGATACGCAGTATTTT	CASSFGQLGTDTQYF
TRBD2	TRBV11-2	TRBJ2-2	many	TGTGCCAGCAGCTTGGCGGGGGGGGCAGCCGGGGAGCTGTTTTTT	CASSLAGGAAGELFF
-	TRBV5-1	TRBJ1-2	many	TGCGCCAGCAGCCCGGACAGTGTCTATGGCTACACCTTC	CASSPDSVYGYTF
TRBD1	TRBV7-2	TRBJ1-1	many	TGTGCCAGCAGCCCGAGGGACAGGGGGGTCACTGAAGCTTTCTTT	CASSPRDRGVTEAFF
-	TRBV5-1	TRBJ2-3	many	TGCGCCAGCAGCGGGAGGATCGCCACAGATACGCAGTATTTT	CASSGRIATDTQYF
-	TRBV5-1	TRBJ1-1	many	TGCGCCAGCAGCTCCTTGGGTTACACTGAAGCTTTCTTT	CASSSLGYTEAFF
TRBD2	TRBV12-3/TRBV12-4	TRBJ2-5	many	TGTGCCAGCAGTTTTGGGGGGGATCAAGAGACCCAGTACTTC	CASSFGGDQETQYF
TRBD2	TRBV29-1	TRBJ2-7	many	TGCAGCGGAGCTAGCGGGGGGTCCATCGCCTACGAGCAGTACTTC	CSGASGGSIAYEQYF
-	TRBV12-3/TRBV12-4	TRBJ2-7	many	TGTGCCAGCAGTTGGAGGGTCCGGCCCTACGAGCAGTACTTC	CASSWRVRPYEQYF
TRBD2	TRBV7-8	TRBJ2-3	many	TGTGCCAGCAGCTTAATCAGGACAACTCACGGGGGGGATACGCATTATTTT	CASSLIRTTHGGDTHYF
-	TRBV2	TRBJ2-3	many	TGTGCCAGCAGTGAAGCGCGAGGCAGGTCCACAGATACGCAGTATTTT	CASSEARGRSTDTQYF
TRBD2	TRBV29-1	TRBJ2-3	many	TGCAGCGTTGAGGGACTAGCGGGAAGCACAGATACGCAGTATTTT	CSVEGLAGSTDTQYF
-	TRBV27	TRBJ2-3	many	TGTGCCAGCAGGCCCGGGACATACCTCACAGATACGCAGTATTTT	CASRPGTYLTDTQYF
-	TRBV27	TRBJ1-1	many	TGTGCCAGCAGTTTAGGACGGTTGAACACTGAAGCTTTCTTT	CASSLGRLNTEAFF